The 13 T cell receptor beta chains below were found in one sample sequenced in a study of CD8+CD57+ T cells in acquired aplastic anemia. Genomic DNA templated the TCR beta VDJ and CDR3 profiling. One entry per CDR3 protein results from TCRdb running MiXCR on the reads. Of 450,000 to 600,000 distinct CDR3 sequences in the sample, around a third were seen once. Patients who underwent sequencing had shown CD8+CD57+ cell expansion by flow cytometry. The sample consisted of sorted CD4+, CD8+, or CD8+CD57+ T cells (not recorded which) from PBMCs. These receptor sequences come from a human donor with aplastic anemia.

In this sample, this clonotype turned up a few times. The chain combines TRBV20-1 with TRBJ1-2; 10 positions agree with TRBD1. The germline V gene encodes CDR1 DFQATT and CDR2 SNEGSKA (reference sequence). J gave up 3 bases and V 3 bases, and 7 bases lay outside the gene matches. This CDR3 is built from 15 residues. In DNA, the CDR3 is TGCAGTGCTAGTGCGACAGGGGGCGTCTACTATGGCTACACCTTC. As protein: CSASATGGVYYGYTF.

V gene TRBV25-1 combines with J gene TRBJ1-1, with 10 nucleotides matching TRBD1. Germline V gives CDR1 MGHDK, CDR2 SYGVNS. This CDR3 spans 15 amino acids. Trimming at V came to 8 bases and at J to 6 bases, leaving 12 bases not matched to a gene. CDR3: CASSPLGQGEAEAFF. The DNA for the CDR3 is TGTGCCAGCTCACCCCTAGGACAGGGGGAGGCTGAAGCTTTCTTT.

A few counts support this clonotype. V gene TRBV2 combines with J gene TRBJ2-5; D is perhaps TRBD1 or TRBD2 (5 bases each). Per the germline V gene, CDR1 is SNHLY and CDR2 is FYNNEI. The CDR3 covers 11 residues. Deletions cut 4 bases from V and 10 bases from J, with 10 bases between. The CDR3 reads CASSARDDQYF. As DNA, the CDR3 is TGTGCCAGCAGTGCCCGGGACGACCAGTACTTC.

The chain's CDR3 is CASSQRDRGRIYGYTF. Written as DNA, the CDR3 is TGCGCCAGCAGCCAACGGGACAGGGGGCGGATTTATGGCTACACCTTC. The chain couples TRBV5-1 to TRBJ1-2; 12 bases line up with TRBD1. This CDR3 is built from 16 residues. V trimming: 4 bases; J trimming: 5 bases; junction bases outside the gene matches: 9. CDR1 and CDR2 (germline): SGHRS, YFSETQ.

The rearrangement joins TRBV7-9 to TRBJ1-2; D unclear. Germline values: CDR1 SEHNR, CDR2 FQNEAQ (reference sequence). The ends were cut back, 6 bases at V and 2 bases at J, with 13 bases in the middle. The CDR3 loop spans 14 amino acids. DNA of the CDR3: TGTGCCAGCAGGTCTACTCTTCTAAACTATGGCTACACCTTC. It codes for CASRSTLLNYGYTF. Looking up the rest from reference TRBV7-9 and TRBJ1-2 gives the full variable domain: DTGVSQNPRHKITKRGQNVTFRCDPISEHNRLYWYRQTLGQGPEFLTYFQNEAQLEKSRLLSDRFSAERPKGSFSTLEIQRTEQGDSAMYLCASRSTLLNYGYTFGSGTRLTVV.

The CDR3 coding sequence is TGTGCCTGGAAGGGAGATCACCAAGAGACCCAGTACTTC. Translating it yields CAWKGDHQETQYF. The chain employs TRBV30 and TRBJ2-5; tentative D call: TRBD2 (5 bases). The germline CDR1 and CDR2 sequences are GTSNPN and SVGIG (reference sequence). Deletions cut 4 bases from V and 0 bases from J, with 9 bases between. This CDR3 is 13 amino acids long.

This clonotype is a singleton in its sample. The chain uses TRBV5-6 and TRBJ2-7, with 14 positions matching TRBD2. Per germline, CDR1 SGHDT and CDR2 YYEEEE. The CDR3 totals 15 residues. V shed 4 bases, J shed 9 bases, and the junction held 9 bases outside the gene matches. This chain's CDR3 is CASSVLGTSGGPQYF. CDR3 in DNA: TGTGCCAGCAGCGTCTTAGGGACTAGCGGGGGCCCGCAGTACTTC.

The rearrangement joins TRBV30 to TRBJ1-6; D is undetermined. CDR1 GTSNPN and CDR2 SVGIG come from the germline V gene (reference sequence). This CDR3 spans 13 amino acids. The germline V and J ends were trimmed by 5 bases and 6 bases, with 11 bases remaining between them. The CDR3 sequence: CAWASSLNSPLHF. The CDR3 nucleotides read TGTGCCTGGGCGTCCAGCCTTAATTCACCCCTCCACTTT.

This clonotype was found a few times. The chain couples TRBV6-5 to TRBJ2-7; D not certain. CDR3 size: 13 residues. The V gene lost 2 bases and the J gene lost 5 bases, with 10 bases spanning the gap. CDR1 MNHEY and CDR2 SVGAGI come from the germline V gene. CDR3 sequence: CASSYLMGHEQYF. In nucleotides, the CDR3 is TGTGCCAGCAGTTACCTGATGGGCCACGAGCAGTACTTC.

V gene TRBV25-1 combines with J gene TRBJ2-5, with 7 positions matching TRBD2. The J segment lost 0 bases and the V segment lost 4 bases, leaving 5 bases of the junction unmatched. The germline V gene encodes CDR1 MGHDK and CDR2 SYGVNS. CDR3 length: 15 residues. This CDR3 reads CASSAYLADQETQYF. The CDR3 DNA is TGTGCCAGCAGTGCCTATCTAGCGGACCAAGAGACCCAGTACTTC.

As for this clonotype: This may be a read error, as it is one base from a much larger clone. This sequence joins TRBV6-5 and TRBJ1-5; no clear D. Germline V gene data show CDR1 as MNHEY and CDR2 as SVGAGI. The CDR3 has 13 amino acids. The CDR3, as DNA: TGTGCCAGCAGTTACGATCGCAATCAGCCCCGGCATTTT. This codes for CASSYDRNQPRHF.

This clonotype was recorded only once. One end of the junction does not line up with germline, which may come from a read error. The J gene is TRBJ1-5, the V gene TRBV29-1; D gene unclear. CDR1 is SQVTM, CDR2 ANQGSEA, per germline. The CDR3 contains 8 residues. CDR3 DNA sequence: TGCAGCGTTACGCCAGGAGGGTTT. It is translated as CSVTPGGF.

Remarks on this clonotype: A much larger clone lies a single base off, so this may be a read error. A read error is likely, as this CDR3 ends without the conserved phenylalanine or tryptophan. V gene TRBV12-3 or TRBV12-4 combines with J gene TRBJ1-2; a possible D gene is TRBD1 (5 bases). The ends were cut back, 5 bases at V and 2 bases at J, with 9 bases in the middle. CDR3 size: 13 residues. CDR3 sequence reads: CASSTTENYGYTL. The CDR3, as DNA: TGTGCCAGCAGTACGACAGAGAACTATGGCTACACCCTC.